The entry below describes one TCR beta chain. What this receptor recognizes is not known. No base-level quality is on record; no much larger clone is a single base apart. This sample is drawn from a study of T cell clonotyping in hematopoietic cell transplantation listed by TCRdb under 2021. Broadly, across the study: In the study, 150 or so blood samples were gathered from 35 to 45 consecutive transplant recipients and their related donors. Patients were recruited between September 2015 and January 2017 and followed until late 2020 or death.

The CDR3 runs 18 amino acids, cysteine and phenylalanine included. CDR3 DNA only is kept here, 54 bases in frame from base 1. CDR1 SGHRS and CDR2 YFSETQ were looked up in the germline V gene. V ends up 7 bases short and J 5 bases short, with an unmatched junction base count of 20. The immunoSEQ assay, a bias-controlled multiplex PCR with V- and J-specific primers, was used to amplify TCR beta CDR3 regions from genomic DNA. A second PCR step added a proprietary barcode and Illumina adapter sequences to the CDR3 amplicons. CDR3 libraries were sequenced on an Illumina MiSeq instrument. Concerning the study's data processing: immunoSEQ Analyzer 3.0 was used for export and quality control, with R Bioconductor and Immunarch used for downstream analyses. Repertoire metrics were calculated using only productive rearrangements within the normalized downsampled data set. In the normalized cohort, clonotypes with more than 5 templates were defined as pathologically expanded. The Inverse Simpson Index served as the measure of repertoire diversity. The non-normalized data set was used for CMV-specificity analyses so that all clonotypes could be captured. Drawn from immuneACCESS, this table holds only the in-frame rearrangements with V and J called that TCRdb kept. Clones are partly lost; checked studies trace under half to an unresolved V gene and leave the rest unexplained. V, J and clone size derive from that table, while D and trimming were established from the DNA sequence. The sample data list roughly 3,000 clones, and about 59% of these were observed just once. 20% to 25% of the sample lies in the top ten.

The time point label, read with the paper, signifies: 30 days after allo-HCT. Blood from recipients was drawn roughly 28 days before transplant, then again at days 30, 100 and 180 after transplant. Nuclei Lysis Solution was used to extract genomic DNA from fresh or cryopreserved unfractionated peripheral blood mononuclear cells. What the work shows at the level of the full study, not this receptor alone: Donor and pretransplant recipient Inverse Simpson Index values predicted broader posttransplant TCR repertoire diversity. Only a small fraction of recipient repertoires overlapped donor repertoires, with over 95% appearing de novo at the given depth. The sample size was limited and the cells went unsorted, which meant the CD4 and CD8 repertoire contributions could not be told apart. After transplant, TCR diversity in recipients dropped, and pathologically expanded clonotypes climbed progressively between day 30 and day 180.

The chain was built from TRBV5-1 and TRBJ2-5, with 10 bases in between that match TRBD2. The clonotype originates from a female patient between 30 and 39 years old who had an allogeneic stem cell transplant, so T cells may come from the graft donor. Some clones in this sample may be carry-over from other donors' samples. The sample here was peripheral blood mononuclear cells, taken 30 days after allogeneic stem cell transplant. CDR3 sequence: CASLPRASGGNLRETQYF. The DNA is as follows: TGCGCCAGCCTACCGAGGGCTAGCGGGGGCAACCTCCGGGAGACCCAGTACTTC. The CDR3 plus the reference TRBV5-1 and TRBJ2-5 genes for the other parts give the full variable domain: KAGVTQTPRYLIKTRGQQVTLSCSPISGHRSVSWYQQTPGQGLQFLFEYFSETQRNKGNFPGRFSGRQFSNSRSEMNVSTLELGDSALYLCASLPRASGGNLRETQYFGPGTRLLVL.